These 27 T cell receptor beta chains were sequenced from one sample in a study of cytomegalovirus exposure and HLA in healthy donors. The PCR made use of 60 Vbeta and 13 Jbeta primers. Libraries were prepared by immunoSEQ multiplex PCR; TCRdb keeps only in-frame clonotypes and omits some of them. This table holds over 65,000 clones, roughly two thirds found once. The sample consisted of PBMCs. Source of these receptors: a woman in her forties or fifties in good health and CMV-seropositive.

This chain joins TRBV14 and TRBJ1-5, with a tentative D call TRBD1 (5 bases). Germline lookup yields CDR1 SGHDN and CDR2 FVKESK. This CDR3 has 20 residues. V lost 3 bases and J 0 bases, leaving 24 bases between the germline ends. CDR3 region: CASSHSIPGLMGNSNQPQHF. The DNA for the CDR3 is TGTGCCAGCAGCCACTCTATTCCGGGACTAATGGGGAATAGCAATCAGCCCCAGCATTTT.

V gene TRBV6-5 combines with J gene TRBJ1-6; TRBD1 matches 8 bases. This CDR3 has 13 residues. Germline trimming cut 9 bases from V and 4 bases from J; bases unmatched to any gene: 2. Germline CDR1 and CDR2: MNHEY and SVGAGI. CDR3 DNA: TGTGCCAGTTACAGGGGGTATAATTCACCCCTCCACTTT. It is translated as CASYRGYNSPLHF.

The chain is built from TRBV27 and TRBJ1-5; 12 bases align to TRBD1. Per the germline V gene, CDR1 is MNHEY and CDR2 is SMNVEV (reference sequence). The CDR3 is made up of 17 amino acids. The V gene end was trimmed by 4 bases and the J gene end by 4 bases; junction bases not matched to a gene: 8. The CDR3 here is CASSSGTGGARNQPQHF. Here the CDR3 DNA reads TGTGCCAGCAGTTCCGGGACAGGGGGCGCGCGGAATCAGCCCCAGCATTTT.

This chain joins TRBV28 and TRBJ2-7, with 8 positions matching TRBD2. Germline values: CDR1 MDHEN, CDR2 SYDVKM. The V and J ends lost 5 bases and 2 bases, in that order; junction bases with no gene match: 8. The CDR3 has 15 residues. CDR3 protein: CASSLPRGGTYEQYV. DNA of the CDR3: TGTGCCAGCAGTCTTCCTCGGGGGGGGACCTACGAGCAGTACGTC.

The chain is built from TRBV27 and TRBJ2-2; 11 bases fit TRBD1. The trim removed 5 bases at V and 7 bases at J, leaving 9 bases unmatched. This CDR3 has 16 amino acids. The germline V gene encodes CDR1 MNHEY and CDR2 SMNVEV (reference sequence). CDR3 sequence: CASSPLGQGEYGELFF. CDR3 nucleotides: TGTGCCAGCAGTCCTCTGGGACAGGGGGAATACGGGGAGCTGTTTTTT.

This clone was seen only a few times. The J gene is TRBJ1-2, the V gene TRBV27; the D is unclear. Germline assignment: CDR1 MNHEY and CDR2 SMNVEV (reference sequence). V lost 5 bases and J lost 8, with 9 bases in between. The CDR3 extends over 11 amino acids. As DNA, the CDR3 is TGTGCCAGCAGTCCCCAGCGGGGCTACACCTTC. This translates into CASSPQRGYTF.

The V and J genes are TRBV11-3 and TRBJ2-3, with a possible D match to TRBD1 (5 bases). V dropped 2 bases and J dropped 2 bases, with 8 bases sitting between them. The CDR3 extends over 14 amino acids. Germline loops: CDR1 SGHNT, CDR2 YENEEA. The CDR3 nucleotides read TGTGCCAGCAGCTTACTAGGGGTCACAGATACGCAGTATTTT. This sequence encodes CASSLLGVTDTQYF.

In regard to this clone: The DNA is left out, because the CDR3 cannot be placed on it with certainty; the CDR3 is given as TCRdb lists it. The J gene is TRBJ2-7, the V gene TRBV7-5; TRBD1 is taken as the D call from the table, unchecked against the DNA. TRBV7-5 is assigned pseudogene status. The CDR3 extends over 19 residues, inclusive of both ends. The CDR3 sequence is CARSFVGQGAKIPVCEQYV.

The sample holds one count of this clone. The chain couples TRBV28 to TRBJ1-5, with a weak D call TRBD1 (5 bases). Germline CDR1 reads MDHEN; CDR2 reads SYDVKM. This CDR3 is 13 amino acids long. Trimming removed 2 bases from V and 9 bases from J, with 11 bases in between. CDR3 region: CASSLEGVWPQHF. DNA of the CDR3: TGTGCCAGCAGTTTAGAAGGGGTTTGGCCCCAGCATTTT.

The J gene is TRBJ2-1, the V gene TRBV28, with 11 bases matching TRBD2. Unmatched junction bases numbered 11, after V lost 1 base and J lost 0 bases. CDR1 and CDR2 (germline): MDHEN, SYDVKM. The CDR3 runs to 20 residues. CDR3 DNA sequence: TGTGCCAGCAGTTTATCTTACACTAGCGGGGGATCTAGCTCCTACAATGAGCAGTTCTTC. It translates to CASSLSYTSGGSSSYNEQFF.

Note on this clone: Other DNA sequences in this specimen translate into the identical CDR3. The gene calls are TRBV11-2 and TRBJ1-6, with 9 bases fitting TRBD1. The CDR3 has 13 residues. Germline CDR1 and CDR2: SGHAT and FQNNGV. The CDR3 DNA is TGTGGATCGACCGACAGGGGGTCTTCACCCCTCCACTTT. As protein: CGSTDRGSSPLHF.

This chain uses TRBV5-1 with TRBJ2-3, with D perhaps matching TRBD2 (5 bases). The germline V gene has CDR1 SGHRS and CDR2 YFSETQ. Trimming left V 6 bases short and J 0 bases short, with 20 bases between. CDR3 length: 17 residues. The chain's CDR3 is CASNPGILVSSTDTQYF. The CDR3 DNA sequence: TGCGCCAGCAACCCCGGGATTCTCGTGTCAAGCACAGATACGCAGTATTTT.

The CDR3 sequence: CACRIGGGGEVETQYF. In nucleotides, the CDR3 is TGTGCCTGTCGCATCGGGGGCGGGGGGGAGGTGGAGACCCAGTACTTC. V and J are TRBV30 and TRBJ2-5; 9 bases are a match to TRBD2. With 6 bases clipped from V and 5 bases from J, the junction kept 16 bases outside the gene matches. Germline CDR1 and CDR2: GTSNPN and SVGIG (reference sequence). This CDR3 region has 16 residues.

The chain is built from TRBV9 and TRBJ2-3; TRBD1 matches at 7 bases. The CDR3 is made up of 17 amino acids. Per germline, CDR1 SGDLS and CDR2 YYNGEE. Trimming took 1 base from V and 0 from J; bases not matched to a gene: 8. The CDR3 region has the DNA TGTGCCAGCAGCGTAAAAGGACAGGCCTCTAGCACAGATACGCAGTATTTT. It codes for CASSVKGQASSTDTQYF.

The CDR3 DNA follows: TGTGCCAGCAGTGAAGAGCTGGTTCTGACTGAAGCTTTCTTT. This sequence encodes CASSEELVLTEAFF. The V gene is TRBV2, the J gene TRBJ1-1; D is uncertain. Trimming left V 1 base short and J 5 bases short, with 11 bases between. Germline V gene data show CDR1 as SNHLY and CDR2 as FYNNEI. CDR3 size: 14 residues.

The chain couples TRBV7-9 to TRBJ2-3; D gene uncertain. V was shortened by 3 bases and J by 5 bases, with 3 bases between the two germline ends. Germline V gene sequence: CDR1 SEHNR, CDR2 FQNEAQ (reference sequence). The CDR3 length is 11 residues. CDR3 sequence: CASSFKDTQYF. The CDR3 DNA sequence: TGTGCCAGCAGCTTTAAAGATACGCAGTATTTT.

This rearrangement joins TRBV7-3 to TRBJ2-4; 7 positions agree with TRBD1. This CDR3 is built from 13 residues. Germline CDR1 reads SGHTA; CDR2 reads FQGTGA. V shed 4 bases and J 6 bases; nucleotides not matched to a gene: 3. CDR3 loop: CASSSGTVNIQYF. For the CDR3, the DNA is TGTGCCAGCAGCTCCGGGACAGTAAACATTCAGTACTTC. The entire variable domain, with the rest obtained from reference TRBV7-3 and TRBJ2-4, is as follows: GAGVSQTPSNKVTEKGKYVELRCDPISGHTALYWYRQSLGQGPEFLIYFQGTGAADDSGLPNDRFFAVRPEGSVSTLKIQRTERGDSAVYLCASSSGTVNIQYFGAGTRLSVL.

V usage is TRBV21-1 and J usage is TRBJ1-1; the table names TRBD1, a call not compared with the DNA. TRBV21-1 is termed a pseudogene. The CDR3 spans 18 residues. The CDR3 loop reads CASSVDITTGVSYTEAFF. The CDR3, as DNA: TGTGCCAGCAGCGTGGACATAACAACAGGGGTCTCATACACTGAAGCTTTCTTT.

The J gene is TRBJ1-5, the V gene TRBV19; 7 nucleotides match TRBD1. This CDR3 contains 15 residues. Germline trimming cut 3 bases from V and 6 bases from J; bases unmatched to any gene: 8. The germline gives CDR1 LNHDA, CDR2 SQIVND (reference sequence). The CDR3 is CASSIGQGVFQPQHF. The CDR3, as DNA: TGTGCCAGTAGTATCGGCCAGGGGGTGTTTCAGCCCCAGCATTTT.

The genes are TRBV18 and TRBJ2-5, with D maybe TRBD2 (5 bases). The CDR3 has 13 amino acids. The germline gives CDR1 KGHSH, CDR2 LQKENI. Between the trimmed V and J ends, which lost 3 bases and 5 bases, there was a span of 10 bases. CDR3 sequence (DNA): TGTGCCAGCTCACCTACTCGAGGGGAGACCCAGTACTTC. Its protein product is CASSPTRGETQYF.

V and J are TRBV30 and TRBJ2-1; TRBD1 matches 9 bases. The CDR3 contains 15 residues. With V trimmed by 0 bases and J by 6 bases, 6 bases remained unmatched. Germline lookup yields CDR1 GTSNPN and CDR2 SVGIG (reference sequence). CDR3 protein: CAWSVGQGRSNEQFF. CDR3 DNA: TGTGCCTGGAGTGTTGGACAGGGGAGGTCCAATGAGCAGTTCTTC.

The V and J genes are TRBV6-5 and TRBJ2-1, with D perhaps matching TRBD1 (6 bases). V was trimmed by 8 bases and J by 7 bases, leaving 9 bases between them. In germline, CDR1 is MNHEY, CDR2 SVGAGI. The CDR3 totals 11 residues. CDR3 in DNA: TGTGCCAGCGGCAGGGGAAATGAGCAGTTCTTC. It is translated as CASGRGNEQFF.

CDR3 in amino acids: CSVGEAYEQYV. The CDR3 region has the DNA TGCAGCGTTGGGGAGGCCTACGAGCAGTACGTC. The rearrangement links TRBV29-1 to TRBJ2-7; TRBD2 might be the D (6 bases). This CDR3 spans 11 amino acids. Germline assignment: CDR1 SQVTM and CDR2 ANQGSEA. V lost 4 bases and J lost 2, with 6 bases in between.

This chain links TRBV11-2 with TRBJ2-6; a weak D match, TRBD1 (6 bases). Germline CDR1 and CDR2: SGHAT and FQNNGV. The CDR3 loop spans 17 amino acids. V shed 5 bases and J shed 0 bases, with 14 bases lying between them. The CDR3 protein is CASSGRDMHSGANVLTF. The CDR3 DNA reads TGTGCCAGCAGCGGCCGGGACATGCACTCTGGGGCCAACGTCCTGACTTTC. Supplemented by reference TRBV11-2 and TRBJ2-6, the full variable domain reads EAGVAQSPRYKIIEKRQSVAFWCNPISGHATLYWYQQILGQGPKLLIQFQNNGVVDDSQLPKDRFSAERLKGVDSTLKIQPAKLEDSAVYLCASSGRDMHSGANVLTFGAGSRLTVL.

The chain uses TRBV5-1 and TRBJ2-2; 9 bases line up with TRBD2. Germline CDR1 reads SGHRS; CDR2 reads YFSETQ. The CDR3 runs 17 residues. After removal of 2 bases from V and 4 bases from J, the junction contained 9 bases not matched to a gene. This chain's CDR3 is CASSFRPLAGPTGELFF. The CDR3 bases are TGCGCCAGCAGCTTCCGACCGCTAGCGGGGCCCACCGGGGAGCTGTTTTTT.

The V gene is TRBV7-9, the J gene TRBJ2-7; D call uncertain. The CDR3 is made up of 12 amino acids. Deletions cut 5 bases from V and 3 bases from J, with 8 bases between. Per germline, CDR1 SEHNR and CDR2 FQNEAQ (reference sequence). CDR3 in amino acids: CASSPEVYEQYF. In nucleotides, the CDR3 is TGTGCCAGCAGCCCCGAGGTCTACGAGCAGTACTTC. The full variable domain, its missing parts supplied by reference TRBV7-9 and TRBJ2-7, is DTGVSQNPRHKITKRGQNVTFRCDPISEHNRLYWYRQTLGQGPEFLTYFQNEAQLEKSRLLSDRFSAERPKGSFSTLEIQRTEQGDSAMYLCASSPEVYEQYFGPGTRLTVT.

This clone was seen more than once but under ten times. The V and J genes are TRBV4-1 and TRBJ2-3, with 9 bases matching TRBD1. The V and J ends lost 4 bases and 4 bases, in that order; junction bases with no gene match: 15. Germline V CDR1 and CDR2: MGHRA, YSYEKL. The CDR3 is 18 residues long. The CDR3 loop is CASSRRWGQGPFPDTQYF. CDR3 DNA sequence: TGCGCCAGCAGCCGAAGATGGGGACAGGGACCCTTCCCAGATACGCAGTATTTT.